The 14 T cell receptor beta chains given below trace back to one sample, sequenced in a study of blood T cell repertoires in COVID-19. Using immunoSEQ multiplex PCR, the repertoire was profiled, and TCRdb retains in-frame clones only, with some absent. Here the sample spans nearly 400,000 clones, approximately 89% being singletons. The sample was PBMCs or T cells enriched from blood (not recorded which). The receptors here all came from a woman in her 30s who had recovered from COVID-19.

This clone was detected a few times. The chain has TRBV19 and TRBJ1-5; 7 bases align to TRBD1. The CDR3 consists of 18 residues. Losses at the gene ends were 3 bases for V and 2 bases for J; bases not matched to a gene: 13. The V gene's germline CDR1 is LNHDA and CDR2 SQIVND (reference sequence). The CDR3 DNA follows: TGTGCCAGTAGTATCGGGCGTCAGGGGGTGTGGGGCAATCAGCCCCAGCATTTT. It is translated as CASSIGRQGVWGNQPQHF.

For this clone: Other nucleotide sequences in the sample specify the same CDR3. The chain has TRBV5-1 and TRBJ2-7; 8 positions agree with TRBD1. The CDR3 covers 14 residues. Trimming took 4 bases from V and 3 from J; bases not matched to a gene: 6. Germline CDR1 SGHRS, CDR2 YFSETQ. CDR3 nucleotide sequence: TGCGCCAGCAGCCCTAGACAGGGGAGCTACGAGCAGTACTTC. Residues: CASSPRQGSYEQYF.

Of note for this clone: Additional DNA sequences in this sample encode the identical CDR3. The chain carries TRBV6-5 and TRBJ1-2; 9 nucleotides line up with TRBD1. J lost 8 bases, V lost 6 bases, and 4 bases had no gene match. This CDR3 spans 12 amino acids. Germline CDR1 is MNHEY and CDR2 is SVGAGI. The CDR3 DNA reads as TGTGCCAGCAGCTACACAGGGGGCGGCTACACCTTC. This encodes CASSYTGGGYTF.

This clone was counted once. The chain joins TRBV27 to TRBJ2-2, with 10 bases fitting TRBD2. Per the germline V gene, CDR1 is MNHEY and CDR2 is SMNVEV (reference sequence). The length of the CDR3 is 16 residues. J gave up 2 bases and V 3 bases, and 3 bases lay outside the gene matches. The CDR3 DNA reads as TGTGCCAGCAGTTTCACTAGCGGGGTAAACACCGGGGAGCTGTTTTTT. Its protein is CASSFTSGVNTGELFF.

The chain links TRBV30 to TRBJ2-3; TRBD2 is a possible D gene (5 bases). Germline V CDR1 and CDR2: GTSNPN, SVGIG (reference sequence). This CDR3 spans 14 amino acids. V dropped 3 bases and J dropped 2 bases, with 12 bases sitting between them. The CDR3 region is CAWRSSGNTDTQYF. The DNA of the CDR3 is TGTGCCTGGAGGTCCTCGGGAAACACAGATACGCAGTATTTT.

The chain joins TRBV6-5 to TRBJ1-6; unclear D gene. CDR3 size: 12 residues. V lost 2 bases to trimming and J lost 8 bases, with 4 bases between them. CDR1 is MNHEY, CDR2 SVGAGI, per germline. The CDR3 sequence is CASSYLDSPLHF. The CDR3 region has the DNA TGTGCCAGCAGTTACCTCGATTCACCCCTCCACTTT.

The V and J genes are TRBV9 and TRBJ2-7; 9 nucleotides agree with TRBD2. V lost 7 bases and J lost 4; bases outside the gene matches: 9. Germline assignment: CDR1 SGDLS and CDR2 YYNGEE. This CDR3 is 14 amino acids long. The CDR3 DNA reads as TGTGCCAGCGATCTTAGCGGGAGTGGGTACGAGCAGTACTTC. This sequence encodes CASDLSGSGYEQYF.

V gene TRBV5-4 combines with J gene TRBJ1-2; D possibly corresponds to TRBD1 (6 bases). V lost 4 bases and J lost 5, with 12 bases in between. The CDR3 length is 13 residues. Germline V gene lookup returns CDR1 SGHNT and CDR2 YYREEE (reference sequence). The CDR3 DNA is TGTGCCAGCAGCAGCGGGACATTATATGGCTACACCTTC. Translation gives CASSSGTLYGYTF.

This chain links TRBV29-1 with TRBJ2-7; 8 bases line up with TRBD2. Germline assignment: CDR1 SQVTM and CDR2 ANQGSEA. The CDR3 has 15 residues. V was pared by 3 bases and J by 2 bases, with 9 bases of the junction left unmatched. The CDR3 nucleotides are TGCAGCGTTGACGCCCGGGGGGGGAGCACCTACGAGCAGTACTTC. Its protein is CSVDARGGSTYEQYF.

The chain employs TRBV4-1 and TRBJ1-5, with TRBD1 as a possible D gene (6 bases). V was trimmed by 0 bases and J by 6 bases, leaving 9 bases between them. The CDR3 loop spans 14 amino acids. Germline CDR1 MGHRA, CDR2 YSYEKL. CDR3 residues: CASSQEQGTQPQHF. The CDR3 DNA is TGCGCCAGCAGCCAAGAACAGGGTACTCAGCCCCAGCATTTT.

The chain employs TRBV19 and TRBJ1-5; the match to TRBD1 covers 12 bases. After removal of 5 bases from V and 1 base from J, the junction contained 6 bases not matched to a gene. The CDR3 has 17 amino acids. CDR1 and CDR2 from the germline V gene are LNHDA and SQIVND (reference sequence). For the CDR3, the DNA is TGTGCCAGTAGTGGGGGACAGGGGGCGCAGAGCAATCAGCCCCAGCATTTT. This encodes CASSGGQGAQSNQPQHF.

The rearrangement links TRBV28 to TRBJ1-2; D might be TRBD1 (5 bases). V was pared by 7 bases and J by 8 bases, with 17 bases between. This CDR3 is built from 13 residues. Germline CDR1 and CDR2: MDHEN and SYDVKM. Written as DNA, the CDR3 is TGTGCCAGCACCCTCAACTCAGGGAAGGGCTACACCTTC. Its translation: CASTLNSGKGYTF.

CDR3 sequence (DNA): TGTGCCAGCAGCATTGACAGGGGAGGCGCTTTCTTT. This sequence encodes CASSIDRGGAFF. V is TRBV7-2 and J is TRBJ1-1; 8 nucleotides align to TRBD1. The CDR3 contains 12 residues. CDR1 is SGHTA, CDR2 FQGNSA, per germline. The trim removed 5 bases at V and 11 bases at J, leaving 7 bases unmatched.

J is TRBJ2-7 and V is TRBV2; D is ambiguous. The germline V gene encodes CDR1 SNHLY and CDR2 FYNNEI. The germline V and J ends were trimmed by 8 bases and 9 bases, with 20 bases remaining between them. The CDR3 loop spans 13 amino acids. The CDR3 spells CASSGRPYDGQYF. CDR3 sequence (DNA): TGTGCCAGCTCCGGCAGGCCCTACGATGGGCAGTACTTC.